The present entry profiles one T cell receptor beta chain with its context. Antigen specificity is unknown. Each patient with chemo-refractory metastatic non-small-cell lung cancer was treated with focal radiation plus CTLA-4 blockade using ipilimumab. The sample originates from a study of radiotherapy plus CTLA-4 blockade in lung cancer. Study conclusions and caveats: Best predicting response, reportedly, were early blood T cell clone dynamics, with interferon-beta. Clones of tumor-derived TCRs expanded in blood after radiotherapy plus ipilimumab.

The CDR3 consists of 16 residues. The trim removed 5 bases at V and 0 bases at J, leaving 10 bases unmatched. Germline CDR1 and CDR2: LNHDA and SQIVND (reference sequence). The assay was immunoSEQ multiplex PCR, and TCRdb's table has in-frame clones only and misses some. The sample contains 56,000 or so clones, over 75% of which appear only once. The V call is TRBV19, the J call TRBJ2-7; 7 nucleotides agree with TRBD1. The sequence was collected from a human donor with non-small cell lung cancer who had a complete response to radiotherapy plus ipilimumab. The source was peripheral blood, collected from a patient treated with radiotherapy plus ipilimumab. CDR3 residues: CASSPSRGQSSYEQYF. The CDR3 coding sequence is TGTGCCAGTAGTCCCTCAAGGGGGCAGAGCTCCTACGAGCAGTACTTC.